The 22 T cell receptor beta chains reported below all come from one sample, sequenced in a study of T cell changes during pregnancy in multiple sclerosis. Sequenced by immunoSEQ multiplex PCR; TCRdb stores in-frame clones only, minus some. The sample contains 47,000 or so clones, over 85% of which appear only once. Sequenced here: CD4+ T cells from peripheral blood mononuclear cells, sampled in the first trimester of pregnancy. These TCRs come from a female donor with multiple sclerosis, enrolled in a pregnancy study.

The rearrangement links TRBV5-1 to TRBJ1-2; D gene unclear. Germline loops: CDR1 SGHRS, CDR2 YFSETQ. Trimming cost V 3 bases and J 3 bases, with 12 bases left between them. CDR3 length: 14 amino acids. The DNA of the CDR3 is TGCGCCAGCAGCTCCGCGGGATCTGACTATGGCTACACCTTC. Translating gives CASSSAGSDYGYTF.

In its sample, this clone was seen once. V usage is TRBV9 and J usage is TRBJ2-5, with 7 bases lining up with TRBD2. Germline lookup yields CDR1 SGDLS and CDR2 YYNGEE. J gave up 7 bases and V 0 bases, and 3 bases lay outside the gene matches. This CDR3 is 13 amino acids long. As DNA, the CDR3 is TGTGCCAGCAGCGTAGCCCCGGGGGGGACCCAGTACTTC. Protein product: CASSVAPGGTQYF.

V is TRBV27 and J is TRBJ1-2, with D possibly being TRBD1 (6 bases). Germline CDR1 reads MNHEY; CDR2 reads SMNVEV (reference sequence). There are 15 residues in the CDR3. V dropped 3 bases and J dropped 4 bases, with 15 bases sitting between them. The CDR3 sequence is CASSLAAQGSYGYTF. CDR3 in DNA: TGTGCCAGCAGTTTGGCCGCACAGGGTAGCTATGGCTACACCTTC.

The V call is TRBV19, the J call TRBJ1-1, with a weak D call TRBD1 (5 bases). The CDR3 totals 15 residues. The V end lost 7 bases, the J end lost 2 bases, and 17 bases lay between the germline ends. Per the germline V gene, CDR1 is LNHDA and CDR2 is SQIVND (reference sequence). CDR3 DNA sequence: TGTGCCAGTACTGGGGGGGACGGCTACAACACTGAAGCTTTCTTT. Translation gives CASTGGDGYNTEAFF.

The V and J genes are TRBV5-5 and TRBJ2-1; 9 bases agree with TRBD2. Trimming removed 4 bases from V and 7 bases from J; junction bases left unmatched: 18. Germline values: CDR1 SGHKS, CDR2 YYEKEE (reference sequence). The CDR3 spans 18 residues. CDR3 nucleotide sequence: TGTGCCAGCAGCCAGCGACGACTGGCGGGGGGGATTTGGAATGAGCAGTTCTTC. Its translation: CASSQRRLAGGIWNEQFF.

This chain connects TRBV29-1 to TRBJ2-7, with 8 bases aligning to TRBD1. The CDR3 is 13 residues long. Germline-derived CDR1 and CDR2 are SQVTM and ANQGSEA. The V segment lost 4 bases and the J segment 6 bases; nucleotides outside the gene matches: 8. The CDR3 loop is CSVAWTGTSEQYF. CDR3 DNA sequence: TGCAGCGTTGCCTGGACAGGGACTTCCGAGCAGTACTTC.

The V gene is TRBV5-1, the J gene TRBJ2-7; D is undetermined. The germline V and J ends were trimmed by 0 bases and 4 bases, with 14 bases remaining between them. The CDR3 sequence is 15 residues long. CDR1 is SGHRS and CDR2 is YFSETQ in the germline V gene. The CDR3 DNA reads as TGCGCCAGCAGCTTGGTTGTCGGTCAGGCTTACGAGCAGTACTTC. Protein: CASSLVVGQAYEQYF.

The chain carries TRBV5-1 and TRBJ2-7, with 9 bases aligning to TRBD1. Germline CDR1 reads SGHRS; CDR2 reads YFSETQ. J gave up 4 bases and V 0 bases, and 5 bases lay outside the gene matches. CDR3 length: 15 residues. CDR3 nucleotide sequence: TGCGCCAGCAGCTTGGCTCCGGGACAGGGATACGAGCAGTACTTC. The encoded protein is CASSLAPGQGYEQYF.

The chain uses TRBV2 and TRBJ2-2, with D possibly matching TRBD2 (7 bases). Trimming removed 8 bases from V and 2 bases from J, with 18 bases in between. Germline CDR1 SNHLY, CDR2 FYNNEI. The CDR3 runs to 16 residues. Here the CDR3 reads CASLGAGHPNTGELFF. CDR3 in DNA: TGTGCCAGCTTGGGAGCGGGACACCCTAACACCGGGGAGCTGTTTTTT.

This clone was detected only once. V usage is TRBV18 and J usage is TRBJ2-5; D unresolved. Germline values: CDR1 KGHSH, CDR2 LQKENI. V was cut by 6 bases and J by 5 bases, with 10 bases left in between. CDR3 length: 12 residues. The CDR3 spells CASSGGQETQYF. CDR3 bases: TGTGCCAGCTCTGGCGGTCAGGAGACCCAGTACTTC.

The CDR3: CASSARAGVTTDTQYF. The CDR3 nucleotides read TGCGCCAGCAGTGCGAGAGCGGGGGTGACCACAGATACGCAGTATTTT. V usage is TRBV10-1 and J usage is TRBJ2-3; 8 bases fit TRBD2. This CDR3 has 16 residues. V lost 4 bases, J lost 2 bases, and 8 bases stayed unmatched. The V gene's germline CDR1 is WNHNN and CDR2 SYGVQD (reference sequence).

The CDR3: CASSPWEQGNGYTF. The CDR3 DNA follows: TGTGCCAGCTCACCATGGGAACAGGGGAATGGCTACACCTTC. The rearrangement links TRBV18 to TRBJ1-2; TRBD1 agrees at 7 bases. Germline loops: CDR1 KGHSH, CDR2 LQKENI. The V and J ends lost 2 bases and 6 bases, in that order; junction bases with no gene match: 6. This CDR3 contains 14 residues.

Comment on this clone: At one end the junction does not follow the germline gene, possibly because of a read error. The rearrangement joins TRBV20-1 to TRBJ1-2, with D uncertain. Germline values: CDR1 DFQATT, CDR2 SNEGSKA (reference sequence). The CDR3 runs to 11 residues. CDR3 sequence: CSARPGITYIF. The CDR3 DNA follows: TGCAGTGCTAGACCCGGGATTACTTACATCTTC.

The chain combines TRBV15 with TRBJ2-1; tentatively, D is TRBD1 (5 bases). The CDR3 has 17 amino acids. In germline, CDR1 is LNHNV, CDR2 YYDKDF (reference sequence). V lost 2 bases, J lost 0 bases, and 14 bases lay in between. The CDR3 nucleotides read TGTGCCACCAGCAGACCCAGAGACAGTCGCTCCTACAATGAGCAGTTCTTC. It codes for CATSRPRDSRSYNEQFF.

V is TRBV11-2 and J is TRBJ2-7; 8 bases are a match to TRBD1. V was clipped by 4 bases and J by 5 bases; unmatched bases: 7. This CDR3 is 14 amino acids long. Germline values: CDR1 SGHAT, CDR2 FQNNGV. The CDR3 sequence: CASSSQGATDEQYF. The CDR3 bases are TGTGCCAGCAGCTCCCAGGGGGCCACCGACGAGCAGTACTTC. The variable domain in full, with the rest retrieved from reference TRBV11-2 and TRBJ2-7, is EAGVAQSPRYKIIEKRQSVAFWCNPISGHATLYWYQQILGQGPKLLIQFQNNGVVDDSQLPKDRFSAERLKGVDSTLKIQPAKLEDSAVYLCASSSQGATDEQYFGPGTRLTVT.

This sequence joins TRBV4-2 and TRBJ2-5; 8 nucleotides align to TRBD2. The CDR3 loop spans 16 amino acids. J gave up 5 bases and V 2 bases, and 10 bases lay outside the gene matches. Germline-derived CDR1 and CDR2 are LGHNA and YNFKEQ. The CDR3 coding sequence is TGTGCCAGCAGCCAACGAAGCGGGGGCGGCTTTGAGACCCAGTACTTC. Amino acid sequence: CASSQRSGGGFETQYF.

This chain uses TRBV7-6 with TRBJ1-3, with a possible D match to TRBD1 (5 bases). There are 17 residues in the CDR3. Trimming shortened V by 1 base and J by 0 bases, and 13 bases separated the two germline ends. CDR1 and CDR2 (germline): SGHVS, FNYEAQ. In nucleotides, the CDR3 is TGTGCCAGCAGCTTAGAGACGGAGGGGAGCTCTGGAAACACCATATATTTT. Residues: CASSLETEGSSGNTIYF.

This clone occurred once. This chain connects TRBV5-6 to TRBJ2-5; TRBD1 might be the D (5 bases). This CDR3 has 13 amino acids. CDR1 and CDR2 from the germline V gene are SGHDT and YYEEEE. V lost 0 bases to trimming and J lost 2 bases, with 5 bases between them. The DNA for the CDR3 is TGTGCCAGCAGCTTGGGACAGCAAGAGACCCAGTACTTC. It codes for CASSLGQQETQYF. The full variable domain, rest sourced from reference TRBV5-6 and TRBJ2-5, is DAGVTQSPTHLIKTRGQQVTLRCSPKSGHDTVSWYQQALGQGPQFIFQYYEEEERQRGNFPDRFSGHQFPNYSSELNVNALLLGDSALYLCASSLGQQETQYFGPGTRLLVL.

This chain joins TRBV15 and TRBJ2-3; D may be TRBD2 (5 bases). CDR1 is LNHNV, CDR2 YYDKDF, per germline (reference sequence). The CDR3 spans 16 residues. The V gene lost 2 bases and the J gene lost 4 bases, with 16 bases spanning the gap. In nucleotides, the CDR3 is TGTGCCACCAGCAGACCGGGAAGGGTTGGGCCAGATACGCAGTATTTT. Residues: CATSRPGRVGPDTQYF.

This clone was seen once. V usage is TRBV18 and J usage is TRBJ2-7; TRBD1 might be the D (5 bases). Trimming shortened V by 5 bases and J by 3 bases, and 11 bases separated the two germline ends. There are 13 residues in the CDR3. Germline V gene data show CDR1 as KGHSH and CDR2 as LQKENI. The CDR3 spells CASSMTADYEQYF. The CDR3 DNA sequence: TGTGCCAGCTCAATGACAGCAGACTACGAGCAGTACTTC.

The V call is TRBV4-1, the J call TRBJ2-7; 10 positions match TRBD2. The length of the CDR3 is 15 residues. Germline V lookup: CDR1 MGHRA, CDR2 YSYEKL. J gave up 2 bases and V 0 bases, and 1 base lay outside the gene matches. CDR3 loop: CASSQETSGPYEQYF. The CDR3 region has the DNA TGCGCCAGCAGCCAAGAGACTAGCGGGCCCTACGAGCAGTACTTC.

This chain joins TRBV11-2 and TRBJ2-1; D is possibly TRBD1 (6 bases). The CDR3 length is 15 residues. V lost 5 bases, J lost 4 bases, and 15 bases lay in between. Germline CDR1 SGHAT, CDR2 FQNNGV. The CDR3 nucleotides are TGTGCCAGCAGCCAGGGGTCCAGCGGATACAATGAGCAGTTCTTC. Translating it yields CASSQGSSGYNEQFF.